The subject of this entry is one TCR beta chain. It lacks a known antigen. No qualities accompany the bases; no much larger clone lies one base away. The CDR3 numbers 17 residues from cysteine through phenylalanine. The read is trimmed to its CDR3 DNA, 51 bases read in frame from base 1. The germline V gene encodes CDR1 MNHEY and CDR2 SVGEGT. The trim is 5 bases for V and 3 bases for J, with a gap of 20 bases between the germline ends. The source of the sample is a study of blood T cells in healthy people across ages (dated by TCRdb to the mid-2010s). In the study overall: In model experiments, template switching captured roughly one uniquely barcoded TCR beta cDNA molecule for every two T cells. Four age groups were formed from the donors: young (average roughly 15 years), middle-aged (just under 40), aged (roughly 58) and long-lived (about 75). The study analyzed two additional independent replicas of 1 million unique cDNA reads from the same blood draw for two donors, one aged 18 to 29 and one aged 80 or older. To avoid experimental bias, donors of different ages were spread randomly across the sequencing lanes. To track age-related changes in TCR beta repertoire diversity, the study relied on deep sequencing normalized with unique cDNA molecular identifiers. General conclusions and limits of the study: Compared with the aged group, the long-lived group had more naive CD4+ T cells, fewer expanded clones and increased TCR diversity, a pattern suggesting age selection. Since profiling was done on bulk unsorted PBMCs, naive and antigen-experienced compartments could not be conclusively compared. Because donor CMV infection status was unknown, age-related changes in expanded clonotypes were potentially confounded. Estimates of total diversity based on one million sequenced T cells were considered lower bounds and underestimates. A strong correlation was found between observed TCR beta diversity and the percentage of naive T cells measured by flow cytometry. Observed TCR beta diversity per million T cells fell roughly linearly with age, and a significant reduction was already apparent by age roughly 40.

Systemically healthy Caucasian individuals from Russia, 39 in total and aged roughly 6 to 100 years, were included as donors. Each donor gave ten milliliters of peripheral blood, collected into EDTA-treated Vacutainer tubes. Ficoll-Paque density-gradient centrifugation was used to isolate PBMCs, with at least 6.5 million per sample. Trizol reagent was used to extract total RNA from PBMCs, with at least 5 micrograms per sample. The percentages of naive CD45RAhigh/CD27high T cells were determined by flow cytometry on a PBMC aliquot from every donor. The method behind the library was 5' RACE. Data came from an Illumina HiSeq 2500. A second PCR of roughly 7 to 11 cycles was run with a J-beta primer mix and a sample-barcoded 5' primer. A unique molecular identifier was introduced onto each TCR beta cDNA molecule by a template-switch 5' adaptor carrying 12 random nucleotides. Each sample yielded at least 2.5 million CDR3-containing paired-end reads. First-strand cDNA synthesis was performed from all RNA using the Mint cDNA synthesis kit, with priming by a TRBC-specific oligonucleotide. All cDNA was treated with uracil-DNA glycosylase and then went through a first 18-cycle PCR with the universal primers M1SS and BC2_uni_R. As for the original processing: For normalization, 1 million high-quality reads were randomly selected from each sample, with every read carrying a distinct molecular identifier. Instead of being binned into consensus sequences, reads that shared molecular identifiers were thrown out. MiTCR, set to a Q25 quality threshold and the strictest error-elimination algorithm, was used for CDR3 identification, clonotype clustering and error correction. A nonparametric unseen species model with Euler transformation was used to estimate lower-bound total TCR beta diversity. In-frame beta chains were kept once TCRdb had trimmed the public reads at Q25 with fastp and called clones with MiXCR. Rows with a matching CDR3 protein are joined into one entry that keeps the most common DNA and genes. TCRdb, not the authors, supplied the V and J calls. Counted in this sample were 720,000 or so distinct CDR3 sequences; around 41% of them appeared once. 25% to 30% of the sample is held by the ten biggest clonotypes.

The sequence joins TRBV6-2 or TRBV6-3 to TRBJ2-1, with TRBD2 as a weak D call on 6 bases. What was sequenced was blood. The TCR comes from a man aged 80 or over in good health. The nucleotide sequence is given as TGTGCCAGCAGTCAACCCGACGGGACTGGCGTCTACAATGAGCAGTTCTTC. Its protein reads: CASSQPDGTGVYNEQFF.